What follows are 26 T cell receptor beta chains derived from one specimen sequenced in a study of blood T cell repertoires in COVID-19. The repertoire was sequenced with immunoSEQ multiplex PCR; TCRdb's copy has only in-frame clones and lacks some. Here the sample spans about 190,000 clones, more than 75% being singletons. Sequencing was performed on peripheral blood. Receptor source: a middle-aged man with active or convalescent COVID-19.

V and J are TRBV11-3 and TRBJ2-3; 11 nucleotides agree with TRBD2. The CDR3 contains 16 residues. With 4 bases clipped from V and 5 bases from J, the junction kept 8 bases outside the gene matches. CDR1 and CDR2 (germline): SGHNT, YENEEA. CDR3 sequence (DNA): TGTGCCAGCAGCTCGCCTAGCGGGGGGCGTATAGATACGCAGTATTTT. It codes for CASSSPSGGRIDTQYF.

The rearrangement links TRBV7-3 to TRBJ2-1; 7 bases match TRBD2. Looked up from germline, CDR1 is SGHTA and CDR2 is FQGTGA. The CDR3 is made up of 15 amino acids. J lost 7 bases, V lost 5 bases, and 11 bases had no gene match. DNA of the CDR3: TGTGCCAGCAGCCCTGTTGGGCGCGGGGGTAATGAGCAGTTCTTC. It codes for CASSPVGRGGNEQFF. The entire variable domain, with the rest obtained from reference TRBV7-3 and TRBJ2-1, is as follows: GAGVSQTPSNKVTEKGKYVELRCDPISGHTALYWYRQSLGQGPEFLIYFQGTGAADDSGLPNDRFFAVRPEGSVSTLKIQRTERGDSAVYLCASSPVGRGGNEQFFGPGTRLTVL.

The chain combines TRBV7-2 with TRBJ2-1, with TRBD1 identical over 9 bases. The trim removed 5 bases at V and 4 bases at J, leaving 6 bases unmatched. The CDR3 spans 15 residues. The germline CDR1 and CDR2 sequences are SGHTA and FQGNSA. CDR3 region: CASSPGTGMYNEQFF. The CDR3 bases are TGTGCCAGCAGCCCCGGGACAGGGATGTACAATGAGCAGTTCTTC. The full variable domain, in which reference TRBV7-2 and TRBJ2-1 provide the parts outside the CDR3, is GAGVSQSPSNKVTEKGKDVELRCDPISGHTALYWYRQSLGQGLEFLIYFQGNSAPDKSGLPSDRFSAERTGGSVSTLTIQRTQQEDSAVYLCASSPGTGMYNEQFFGPGTRLTVL.

This rearrangement joins TRBV2 to TRBJ1-6; TRBD1 agrees at 7 bases. The germline V gene encodes CDR1 SNHLY and CDR2 FYNNEI. J gave up 8 bases and V 11 bases, and 9 bases lay outside the gene matches. This CDR3 contains 13 residues. CDR3 coding DNA: TGTGCCGCCGGACAGGTGAAGGATTCACCCCTCCACTTT. Translating it yields CAAGQVKDSPLHF.

The gene calls are TRBV28 and TRBJ2-2, with D possibly matching TRBD2 (5 bases). Germline V gene sequence: CDR1 MDHEN, CDR2 SYDVKM. CDR3 length equals 13 residues. V lost 2 bases and J lost 8, with 9 bases in between. The CDR3 sequence: CASSLITGGELFF. The DNA of the CDR3 is TGTGCCAGCAGTTTAATTACGGGGGGGGAGCTGTTTTTT.

The chain employs TRBV3-1 (or the pseudogene TRBV3-2) and TRBJ1-4; tentatively, D is TRBD1 (5 bases). V lost 4 bases to trimming and J lost 3 bases, with 9 bases between them. From germline, CDR1 is LGHDT and CDR2 YNNKEL (reference sequence). The CDR3 covers 14 residues. CDR3 loop: CASSPTASNEKLFF. For the CDR3, the DNA is TGTGCCAGCAGCCCGACAGCTTCTAATGAAAAACTGTTTTTT.

This chain uses TRBV5-6 with TRBJ2-3, with 7 bases fitting TRBD2. Per germline, CDR1 SGHDT and CDR2 YYEEEE. The CDR3 length is 13 residues. The trim removed 2 bases at V and 6 bases at J, leaving 3 bases unmatched. CDR3 sequence (DNA): TGTGCCAGCAGCTTTTCGGGAGGTGATACGCAGTATTTT. It is translated as CASSFSGGDTQYF.

This rearrangement joins TRBV6-1 to TRBJ2-3, with TRBD2 matching over 9 bases. Per germline, CDR1 MNHNS and CDR2 SASEGT. The CDR3 length is 21 residues. Trimming cost V 0 bases and J 2 bases; bases outside gene matches: 18. The CDR3 bases are TGTGCCAGCAGTGAAGCGCCTTGGCAGAGCGGGGGGCGGTATTTCACAGATACGCAGTATTTT. Amino acids: CASSEAPWQSGGRYFTDTQYF.

This chain joins TRBV28 and TRBJ1-3, with D tentatively TRBD1 (6 bases). This CDR3 has 14 amino acids. Trimming pared 7 bases from V and 0 bases from J, leaving 10 bases between. CDR1 is MDHEN, CDR2 SYDVKM, per germline. This CDR3 is CASKQGGSGNTIYF. As DNA, the CDR3 is TGTGCCAGCAAACAAGGGGGCTCTGGAAACACCATATATTTT. Full variable domain (missing parts from reference TRBV28 and TRBJ1-3): DVKVTQSSRYLVKRTGEKVFLECVQDMDHENMFWYRQDPGLGLRLIYFSYDVKMKEKGDIPEGYSVSREKKERFSLILESASTNQTSMYLCASKQGGSGNTIYFGEGSWLTVV.

This chain connects TRBV5-1 to TRBJ2-1, with TRBD2 identical over 7 bases. V was pared by 3 bases and J by 4 bases, with 1 base of the junction left unmatched. The CDR3 loop spans 13 amino acids. Germline CDR1 reads SGHRS; CDR2 reads YFSETQ. CDR3 nucleotide sequence: TGCGCCAGCAGCTGGGGAGGGTACAATGAGCAGTTCTTC. Protein product: CASSWGGYNEQFF.

V gene TRBV9 combines with J gene TRBJ2-1; TRBD1 aligns across 7 bases. Germline V lookup: CDR1 SGDLS, CDR2 YYNGEE. The CDR3 consists of 16 residues. V gave up 4 bases and J gave up 0 bases; unmatched junction bases: 7. The CDR3 nucleotides read TGTGCCAGCAGCCCCATGGGACAGAGCTCCTACAATGAGCAGTTCTTC. Protein sequence: CASSPMGQSSYNEQFF. Using reference TRBV9 and TRBJ2-1 for the parts outside the CDR3, the full variable domain is DSGVTQTPKHLITATGQRVTLRCSPRSGDLSVYWYQQSLDQGLQFLIQYYNGEERAKGNILERFSAQQFPDLHSELNLSSLELGDSALYFCASSPMGQSSYNEQFFGPGTRLTVL.

This sequence joins TRBV28 and TRBJ2-5; TRBD2 aligns across 11 bases. With 9 bases clipped from V and 1 base from J, the junction kept 7 bases outside the gene matches. This CDR3 spans 15 amino acids. Germline CDR1 and CDR2: MDHEN and SYDVKM. The CDR3 loop is CASASGGSSQETQYF. CDR3 nucleotide sequence: TGTGCCAGTGCTAGCGGGGGGTCCTCCCAAGAGACCCAGTACTTC.

This chain uses TRBV27 with TRBJ1-5; possible D gene TRBD1, 5 bases. Trimming took off 3 bases at V and 5 bases at J, with 11 bases between the two ends. The CDR3 has 14 amino acids. Germline CDR1 is MNHEY and CDR2 is SMNVEV (reference sequence). The CDR3 reads CASSFSGGDQPQHF. CDR3 coding DNA: TGTGCCAGCAGTTTTTCGGGGGGGGATCAGCCCCAGCATTTT.

The CDR3 reads CASSAERASEQYF. CDR3 coding DNA: TGCGCCAGCAGCGCAGAGCGGGCCTCCGAGCAGTACTTC. This chain links TRBV5-1 with TRBJ2-7, with a weak D call TRBD2 (6 bases). CDR3 length equals 13 residues. V lost 4 bases and J lost 6, with 14 bases in between. Germline V CDR1 and CDR2: SGHRS, YFSETQ.

The chain employs TRBV5-6 and TRBJ2-5; 16 bases fit TRBD2. The CDR3 extends over 17 amino acids. V trimming: 4 bases; J trimming: 3 bases; junction bases outside the gene matches: 6. CDR1 is SGHDT, CDR2 YYEEEE, per germline. The CDR3 nucleotides read TGTGCCAGCAGCAGCCCGGGACTAGCGGGGGGGAAAGAGACCCAGTACTTC. The encoded protein is CASSSPGLAGGKETQYF.

This chain connects TRBV2 to TRBJ2-5, with D possibly being TRBD2 (5 bases). The CDR3 spans 13 residues. The V gene's germline CDR1 is SNHLY and CDR2 FYNNEI. V was trimmed by 2 bases and J by 3 bases, leaving 7 bases between them. The chain's CDR3 is CASSEFGEETQYF. CDR3 sequence (DNA): TGTGCCAGCAGTGAATTCGGGGAAGAGACCCAGTACTTC.

The V and J genes are TRBV19 and TRBJ1-6; D unclear. The CDR3 covers 13 residues. Trimming cost V 6 bases and J 10 bases, with 13 bases left between them. CDR1 and CDR2 from the germline V gene are LNHDA and SQIVND (reference sequence). The CDR3 protein is CASSRLEESPLHF. As DNA, the CDR3 is TGTGCCAGTAGCCGCTTAGAGGAATCACCCCTCCACTTT.

The rearrangement links TRBV18 to TRBJ1-4; D is perhaps TRBD1 (6 bases). Germline assignment: CDR1 KGHSH and CDR2 LQKENI. The CDR3 consists of 15 residues. Trimming stripped 3 bases from V and 10 bases from J, with 18 bases between. CDR3 sequence: CASSPPQQGRGKLFF. The CDR3 region has the DNA TGTGCCAGCTCACCCCCTCAACAGGGTCGTGGAAAACTGTTTTTT.

This chain connects TRBV3-1 (or the pseudogene TRBV3-2) to TRBJ1-6, with 7 bases fitting TRBD1. Germline V gene lookup returns CDR1 LGHDT and CDR2 YNNKEL (reference sequence). J was trimmed by 7 bases and V by 6 bases; bases with no gene match: 6. The CDR3 consists of 14 residues. Here the CDR3 reads CASRQLQGNSPLHF. DNA of the CDR3: TGTGCCAGCAGGCAACTACAGGGGAATTCACCCCTCCACTTT.

This chain uses TRBV18 with TRBJ2-7; 8 nucleotides agree with TRBD1. V trimming: 2 bases; J trimming: 5 bases; junction bases outside the gene matches: 5. This CDR3 region has 14 residues. Germline V gene lookup returns CDR1 KGHSH and CDR2 LQKENI. The CDR3 bases are TGTGCCAGCTCACCATTGGACAGGGCCCACGAGCAGTACTTC. Protein: CASSPLDRAHEQYF.

The chain has TRBV4-3 and TRBJ2-2; no reliable D call. The CDR3 spans 13 residues. V shed 2 bases and J shed 5 bases, with 6 bases lying between them. Germline V gives CDR1 LGHNA, CDR2 YSLEER. The CDR3 bases are TGCGCCAGCAGCCAATCGGAGACCGGGGAGCTGTTTTTT. Its translation is CASSQSETGELFF.

This rearrangement joins TRBV30 to TRBJ1-4; 7 bases fit TRBD1. Germline CDR1 and CDR2: GTSNPN and SVGIG (reference sequence). After removal of 2 bases from V and 7 bases from J, the junction contained 7 bases not matched to a gene. CDR3 size: 14 residues. The CDR3 protein is CAWSRGLAGEKLFF. The CDR3, as DNA: TGTGCCTGGAGTAGGGGGCTAGCAGGTGAAAAACTGTTTTTT. The full variable domain, with the rest looked up from reference TRBV30 and TRBJ1-4, is SQTIHQWPATLVQPVGSPLSLECTVEGTSNPNLYWYRQAAGRGLQLLFYSVGIGQISSEVPQNLSASRPQDRQFILSSKKLLLSDSGFYLCAWSRGLAGEKLFFGSGTQLSVL.

This chain links TRBV25-1 with TRBJ1-4; weak D call: TRBD1 (5 bases). CDR1 and CDR2 (germline): MGHDK, SYGVNS. V lost 5 bases to trimming and J lost 4 bases, with 11 bases between them. The CDR3 loop spans 14 amino acids. The CDR3 reads CASSRGQGNEKLFF. The CDR3 DNA is TGTGCCAGCAGTCGCGGTCAGGGTAATGAAAAACTGTTTTTT.

The chain combines TRBV19 with TRBJ1-2; the match to TRBD1 covers 8 bases. Looked up from germline, CDR1 is LNHDA and CDR2 is SQIVND (reference sequence). The CDR3 consists of 14 residues. V lost 11 bases, J lost 2 bases, and 10 bases stayed unmatched. CDR3 DNA: TGTGCCGCCGCGGCAGGGGGCGACAACTATGGCTACACCTTC. Its protein is CAAAAGGDNYGYTF.

This chain uses TRBV7-9 with TRBJ2-7; 12 nucleotides line up with TRBD1. This CDR3 is 15 amino acids long. Trimming took 3 bases from V and 3 from J; bases not matched to a gene: 3. Germline CDR1 reads SEHNR; CDR2 reads FQNEAQ (reference sequence). CDR3 bases: TGTGCCAGCAGCTTTGGGACAGGGGGCCGCTACGAGCAGTACTTC. It is translated as CASSFGTGGRYEQYF.

The chain carries TRBV27 and TRBJ2-3; D is undetermined. The V end was cut by 11 bases, the J end by 2 bases, with 2 bases between. Germline-derived CDR1 and CDR2 are MNHEY and SMNVEV (reference sequence). The CDR3 loop spans 9 amino acids. The CDR3 loop reads CAHTDTQYF. The CDR3, as DNA: TGTGCCCACACAGATACGCAGTATTTT.